Reported below is one T cell receptor (beta chain). TCRdb's table, derived via immunoSEQ multiplex PCR, lists solely in-frame clones and lacks some. The table includes some 110,000 clones, about 91% detected once. This entry is derived from a study of T cell responses to AZD1222 COVID-19 vaccine. V lost 5 bases, J lost 8 bases, and 13 bases stayed unmatched. Germline CDR1 is MGHRA and CDR2 is YSYEKL. The CDR3 is made up of 15 amino acids. The chain couples TRBV4-1 to TRBJ1-2, with 8 bases lining up with TRBD1. This receptor was identified in an adult in good health. This specimen was peripheral blood, taken on day 0 of AZD1222 vaccination. The CDR3 sequence is CASSRDRGATGGYTF. The CDR3 bases are TGCGCCAGCAGCAGAGACAGGGGAGCAACGGGGGGCTACACCTTC.